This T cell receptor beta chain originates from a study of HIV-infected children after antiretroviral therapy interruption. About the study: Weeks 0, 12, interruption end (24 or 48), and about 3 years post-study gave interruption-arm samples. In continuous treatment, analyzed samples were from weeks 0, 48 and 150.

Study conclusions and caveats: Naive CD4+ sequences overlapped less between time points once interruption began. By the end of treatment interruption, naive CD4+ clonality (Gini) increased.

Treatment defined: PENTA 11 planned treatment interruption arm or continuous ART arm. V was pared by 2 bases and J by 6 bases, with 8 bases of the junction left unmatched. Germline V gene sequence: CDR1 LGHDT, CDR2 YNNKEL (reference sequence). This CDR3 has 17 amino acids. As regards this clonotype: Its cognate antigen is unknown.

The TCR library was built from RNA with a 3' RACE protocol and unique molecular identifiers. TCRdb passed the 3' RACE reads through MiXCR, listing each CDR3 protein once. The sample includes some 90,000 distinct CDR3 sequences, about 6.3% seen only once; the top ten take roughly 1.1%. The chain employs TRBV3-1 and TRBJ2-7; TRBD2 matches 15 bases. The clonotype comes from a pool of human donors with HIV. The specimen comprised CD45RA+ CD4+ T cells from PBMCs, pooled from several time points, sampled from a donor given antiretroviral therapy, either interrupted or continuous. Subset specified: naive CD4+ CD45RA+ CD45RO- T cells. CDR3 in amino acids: CASSQIYRTSGRGEQYF. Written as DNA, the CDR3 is TGTGCCAGCAGCCAAATCTATAGGACTAGCGGGAGGGGCGAGCAGTACTTC.